One and the same sample provided the 12 T cell receptor beta chains below, sequenced in a study of identifying expanded T cells in peripheral blood. The assay was immunoSEQ multiplex PCR, and TCRdb's table has in-frame clones only and misses some. The sample records tens of thousands of clones, more than 70% being singletons. Sequencing input: blood. These receptors came from a person aged 18 to 70 in good health.

The rearrangement joins TRBV7-9 to TRBJ2-1; tentative D call: TRBD2 (6 bases). The ends were cut back, 7 bases at V and 7 bases at J, with 11 bases in the middle. CDR3 length: 12 residues. Germline CDR1 and CDR2: SEHNR and FQNEAQ (reference sequence). The CDR3 here is CASTSGGNEQFF. The DNA for the CDR3 is TGTGCCAGCACCTCTGGGGGGAATGAGCAGTTCTTC.

About this clone itself: The DNA is left out, because the CDR3 cannot be placed on it with certainty; the CDR3 is given as TCRdb lists it. The CDR3 region is CASSFGTGAANTF. The V gene is TRBV7-2, the J gene TRBJ1-2; no DNA check was done on the table's D call, TRBD1. Per the germline V gene, CDR1 is SGHTA and CDR2 is FQGNSA. The CDR3 is 13 residues long, counting both termini.

V gene TRBV19 combines with J gene TRBJ2-7; 9 positions agree with TRBD1. The CDR3 runs to 15 residues. Germline trimming cut 5 bases from V and 5 bases from J; bases unmatched to any gene: 10. Germline CDR1 is LNHDA and CDR2 is SQIVND (reference sequence). The CDR3 region has the DNA TGTGCCAGTAGTGCAACCGGGACAGGGATCCACGAGCAGTACTTC. As protein: CASSATGTGIHEQYF.

V usage is TRBV6-1 and J usage is TRBJ2-7; unclear D gene. CDR1 is MNHNS, CDR2 SASEGT, per germline. V was shortened by 7 bases and J by 6 bases, with 16 bases between the two germline ends. The CDR3 has 13 residues. CDR3 loop: CASNSVRWGEQYF. In nucleotides, the CDR3 is TGTGCCAGCAATAGTGTTCGGTGGGGCGAGCAGTACTTC.

This chain uses TRBV30 with TRBJ2-1; perhaps TRBD2 as D (6 bases). The germline V gene encodes CDR1 GTSNPN and CDR2 SVGIG (reference sequence). The V end was cut by 5 bases, the J end by 4 bases, with 15 bases between. The CDR3 runs to 14 residues. Here the CDR3 DNA reads TGTGCCTGGTACCGTTTGGGGGGATACAATGAGCAGTTCTTC. This encodes CAWYRLGGYNEQFF.

The chain recombines TRBV4-1 with TRBJ2-1; 14 bases are shared with TRBD2. The CDR3 contains 13 residues. V lost 4 bases and J lost 10; bases outside the gene matches: 0. Germline CDR1 is MGHRA and CDR2 is YSYEKL. As DNA, the CDR3 is TGCGCCAGCAGCCGGACTAGCGGGGGGGAGCAGTTCTTC. It specifies CASSRTSGGEQFF.

The gene calls are TRBV10-2 and TRBJ2-5; 10 bases map to TRBD2. Germline assignment: CDR1 WSHSY and CDR2 SAAADI. There are 15 residues in the CDR3. The V segment lost 6 bases and the J segment 3 bases; nucleotides outside the gene matches: 7. The CDR3 here is CASRGLLAGEETQYF. The CDR3 bases are TGCGCCAGCAGGGGCCTGCTAGCGGGGGAAGAGACCCAGTACTTC.

V usage is TRBV4-1 and J usage is TRBJ1-2; maybe TRBD1 (5 bases). With 5 bases removed from V and 4 bases from J, the gap between germline ends came to 11 bases. The CDR3 extends over 13 amino acids. Germline V gene data show CDR1 as MGHRA and CDR2 as YSYEKL. The CDR3 loop reads CASSSGSGYGYTF. CDR3 DNA sequence: TGCGCCAGCAGCTCAGGGTCCGGCTATGGCTACACCTTC.

On this clone itself: One junction end does not reproduce the germline sequence, and a read error may be involved. The V and J genes are TRBV5-1 and TRBJ2-2, with D hard to call. CDR1 is SGHRS and CDR2 is YFSETQ in the germline V gene. This CDR3 has 17 residues. CDR3 sequence reads: CASGLQVVRANTGELFF. As DNA, the CDR3 is TGCGCCAGCGGCTTGCAGGTTGTCAGAGCGAACACCGGGGAGCTGTTTTTT.

V gene TRBV4-1 combines with J gene TRBJ1-1; D is uncertain. CDR1 is MGHRA and CDR2 is YSYEKL in the germline V gene. This CDR3 has 13 residues. Trimming cost V 2 bases and J 8 bases, with 12 bases left between them. The CDR3 here is CASSQPGEGEAFF. The CDR3 DNA sequence: TGCGCCAGCAGCCAACCGGGAGAAGGGGAAGCTTTCTTT.

This clone was found once. The chain joins TRBV29-1 to TRBJ2-7; perhaps TRBD1 as D (6 bases). The V end was cut by 2 bases, the J end by 4 bases, with 18 bases between. This CDR3 region has 15 residues. CDR1 and CDR2 (germline): SQVTM, ANQGSEA. The chain's CDR3 is CSVEKQGNQYYEQYF. CDR3 coding DNA: TGCAGCGTTGAAAAACAGGGTAATCAGTATTACGAGCAGTACTTC.

The chain joins TRBV10-3 to TRBJ2-7, with 16 bases aligning to TRBD2. The V and J ends lost 8 bases and 1 base, in that order; junction bases with no gene match: 8. Looked up from germline, CDR1 is ENHRY and CDR2 is SYGVKD. This CDR3 comprises 17 residues. The CDR3: CAIGLGLAGGPSYEQYF. The DNA of the CDR3 is TGTGCCATCGGCTTGGGACTAGCGGGAGGGCCGTCCTACGAGCAGTACTTC.